A single sample is the source of the 12 T cell receptor beta chains below, sequenced in a study of OX40 agonist ivuxolimab in advanced cancers. TCRdb's table, derived via immunoSEQ multiplex PCR, lists solely in-frame clones and lacks some. The sample lists some 60,000 clones; approximately 83% were seen once. The sample in question was CD4+ or CD8+ T cells sorted from blood, obtained in a trial of the OX40 agonist ivuxolimab. These receptors originate from an adult with an advanced solid tumor such as melanoma, head and neck, liver or kidney cancer.

About this clone itself: The sample has other DNA sequences that encode this CDR3 too. The chain couples TRBV9 to TRBJ1-2, with D maybe TRBD1 (5 bases). CDR1 is SGDLS and CDR2 is YYNGEE in the germline V gene. The CDR3 sequence is 15 residues long. Trimming removed 2 bases from V and 6 bases from J, with 17 bases in between. Written as DNA, the CDR3 is TGTGCCAGCAGCGTCGGGGGGGATGAGGGTGATGGCTACACCTTC. Translation gives CASSVGGDEGDGYTF. Using reference TRBV9 and TRBJ1-2 for the parts outside the CDR3, the full variable domain is DSGVTQTPKHLITATGQRVTLRCSPRSGDLSVYWYQQSLDQGLQFLIQYYNGEERAKGNILERFSAQQFPDLHSELNLSSLELGDSALYFCASSVGGDEGDGYTFGSGTRLTVV.

This chain connects TRBV19 to TRBJ2-5; 7 bases align to TRBD2. The junction had 2 bases not matched to a gene; V was cut back by 2 bases and J by 2 bases. From germline, CDR1 is LNHDA and CDR2 SQIVND (reference sequence). This CDR3 has 14 amino acids. The CDR3 is CASSILAEQETQYF. CDR3 sequence (DNA): TGTGCCAGTAGTATACTAGCGGAACAAGAGACCCAGTACTTC.

The rearrangement joins TRBV22-1 to TRBJ2-6; the D call in the table, TRBD2, was not verified against the DNA. TRBV22-1 is given as a pseudogene. The CDR3 has 18 amino acids. The CDR3 region is CPGRKKRSEQSRANVLTF. The CDR3 coding sequence is TGTCCTGGGAGAAAAAAAAGAAGCGAACAAAGTCGGGCCAACGTCCTGACTTTC.

The gene calls are TRBV7-9 and TRBJ1-2, with TRBD1 matching over 10 bases. Looked up from germline, CDR1 is SEHNR and CDR2 is FQNEAQ (reference sequence). The CDR3 runs 15 residues. The trim removed 5 bases at V and 1 base at J, leaving 4 bases unmatched. The CDR3 coding sequence is TGTGCCAGCAGCCAGACAGGGGGCGGTAACTATGGCTACACCTTC. Its protein product is CASSQTGGGNYGYTF.

This clone was counted a few times. This sequence joins TRBV5-1 and TRBJ2-5; the D gene is possibly TRBD2 (5 bases). Germline V gene sequence: CDR1 SGHRS, CDR2 YFSETQ. Trimming stripped 5 bases from V and 0 bases from J, with 11 bases between. There are 14 residues in the CDR3. CDR3: CASRIGMYQETQYF. Written as DNA, the CDR3 is TGCGCCAGCAGAATCGGGATGTACCAAGAGACCCAGTACTTC.

The rearrangement uses TRBV11-2 and TRBJ2-6; perhaps TRBD2 as D (5 bases). V was clipped by 2 bases and J by 5 bases, with 7 bases between them. The CDR3 consists of 14 residues. Germline CDR1 and CDR2: SGHAT and FQNNGV. In nucleotides, the CDR3 is TGTGCCAGCAGCTTATCCGGGAGGGCCAACGTCCTGACTTTC. It translates to CASSLSGRANVLTF.

The chain couples TRBV18 to TRBJ2-7; tentatively, D is TRBD2 (6 bases). Trimming stripped 2 bases from V and 4 bases from J, with 15 bases between. The CDR3 spans 15 residues. The germline CDR1 and CDR2 sequences are KGHSH and LQKENI. In nucleotides, the CDR3 is TGTGCCAGCTCACCAACCGGGACTTTGGGATACGAGCAGTACTTC. It is translated as CASSPTGTLGYEQYF.

The chain is built from TRBV28 and TRBJ2-1; 16 nucleotides match TRBD2. The CDR3 is 19 amino acids. Trimming cost V 8 bases and J 1 base; bases outside gene matches: 11. Germline CDR1 reads MDHEN; CDR2 reads SYDVKM. The CDR3 region is CASGRTGTSGRVSYNEQFF. Written as DNA, the CDR3 is TGTGCCAGCGGAAGGACCGGGACTAGCGGGAGGGTATCCTACAATGAGCAGTTCTTC.

The count of this clone is one. V and J are TRBV15 and TRBJ1-3, with 8 bases fitting TRBD1. The J segment lost 0 bases and the V segment lost 3 bases, leaving 7 bases of the junction unmatched. The CDR3 extends over 17 amino acids. The germline CDR1 and CDR2 sequences are LNHNV and YYDKDF (reference sequence). The CDR3 nucleotides are TGTGCCACCAGCAGTGATCGCAGGGGGCTCTCTGGAAACACCATATATTTT. Translation gives CATSSDRRGLSGNTIYF.

This clone is medium-sized. The J gene is TRBJ1-2, the V gene TRBV7-9; 9 bases match TRBD1. This CDR3 has 14 residues. The V gene's germline CDR1 is SEHNR and CDR2 FQNEAQ (reference sequence). The V segment lost 4 bases and the J segment 9 bases; nucleotides outside the gene matches: 9. The CDR3 coding sequence is TGTGCCAGCAGCTCCATAGGGACAGGGAGCCGCTACACCTTC. This codes for CASSSIGTGSRYTF.

The CDR3 loop is CASSPYSTSGGAGELFF. CDR3 coding DNA: TGTGCCAGCAGCCCGTACTCGACTAGCGGGGGGGCCGGGGAGCTGTTTTTT. The rearrangement uses TRBV7-9 and TRBJ2-2; 14 nucleotides align to TRBD2. The CDR3 has 17 residues. In germline, CDR1 is SEHNR, CDR2 FQNEAQ (reference sequence). Trimming at V came to 5 bases and at J to 6 bases, leaving 8 bases not matched to a gene. Filled out from reference TRBV7-9 and TRBJ2-2, the complete variable domain reads DTGVSQNPRHKITKRGQNVTFRCDPISEHNRLYWYRQTLGQGPEFLTYFQNEAQLEKSRLLSDRFSAERPKGSFSTLEIQRTEQGDSAMYLCASSPYSTSGGAGELFFGEGSRLTVL.

CDR3 residues: CASSLISGGVYEQYF. CDR3 coding DNA: TGTGCCAGCAGTTTAATCTCGGGAGGCGTTTACGAGCAGTACTTC. The J gene is TRBJ2-7, the V gene TRBV27; 7 bases are a match to TRBD2. The germline CDR1 and CDR2 sequences are MNHEY and SMNVEV (reference sequence). The CDR3 is 15 residues long. V trimming: 2 bases; J trimming: 4 bases; junction bases outside the gene matches: 8.